The 4 T cell receptor beta chains below were found in one sample sequenced in a study of blood T cell repertoires in COVID-19. This table comes from immunoSEQ multiplex PCR, and its TCRdb copy is limited to in-frame clones, with some not included. The sample yields under 250,000 clones, roughly four fifths seen once. The sequenced sample consisted of peripheral blood. The receptor source for this set is a young woman with acute or convalescent COVID-19.

The chain links TRBV2 to TRBJ2-1, with D maybe TRBD1 (5 bases). V was pared by 3 bases and J by 4 bases, with 10 bases between. This CDR3 spans 14 amino acids. CDR1 is SNHLY, CDR2 FYNNEI, per germline. CDR3 nucleotides: TGTGCCAGCAGTGATCGACAGATTTACAATGAGCAGTTCTTC. Protein: CASSDRQIYNEQFF.

The chain links TRBV7-2 to TRBJ2-7; 8 positions match TRBD1. J gave up 3 bases and V 4 bases, and 11 bases lay outside the gene matches. The CDR3 has 16 residues. Germline CDR1 SGHTA, CDR2 FQGNSA. CDR3 region: CASSSKGPGGSYEQYF. In nucleotides, the CDR3 is TGTGCCAGCAGCTCCAAAGGGCCAGGGGGCAGCTACGAGCAGTACTTC.

V is TRBV7-9 and J is TRBJ2-5; 8 positions match TRBD2. V shed 5 bases and J 14 bases; nucleotides not matched to a gene: 13. Germline V gene data show CDR1 as SEHNR and CDR2 as FQNEAQ (reference sequence). The CDR3 consists of 13 residues. CDR3 residues: CASSDTGLVAPYF. CDR3 sequence (DNA): TGTGCCAGCAGCGATACGGGACTAGTAGCCCCCTACTTC. Full variable domain (missing parts from reference TRBV7-9 and TRBJ2-5): DTGVSQNPRHKITKRGQNVTFRCDPISEHNRLYWYRQTLGQGPEFLTYFQNEAQLEKSRLLSDRFSAERPKGSFSTLEIQRTEQGDSAMYLCASSDTGLVAPYFGPGTRLLVL.

The genes are TRBV6-6 and TRBJ1-5, with D unresolved. This CDR3 has 13 residues. V was cut by 4 bases and J by 4 bases, with 8 bases left in between. In germline, CDR1 is MNHNY, CDR2 SVGAGI (reference sequence). This CDR3 is CASSSVLNQPQHF. Here the CDR3 DNA reads TGTGCCAGCAGTTCAGTATTAAATCAGCCCCAGCATTTT.